The 10 T cell receptor beta chains below come from one sample, sequenced in a study of T cells after yellow fever vaccination. TCRdb re-called the 5' RACE reads with MiXCR, one entry per CDR3 protein. The table has 250,000 to 400,000 distinct CDR3 sequences, roughly 4.3% seen once. The sample here was PBMCs, taken 5 days after the yellow fever booster vaccination. These receptors all stem from a man younger than 35 who received the YFV17D yellow fever vaccine.

This clonotype was seen only a few times. The CDR3 nucleotides are TGCAGTGCTAGAGGTTCAGTGGAGACCCAGTACTTC. Amino acid sequence: CSARGSVETQYF. The V and J genes are TRBV20-1 and TRBJ2-5, with D unclear. Trimming stripped 1 base from V and 5 bases from J, with 8 bases between. Germline CDR1 DFQATT, CDR2 SNEGSKA (reference sequence). CDR3 size: 12 residues.

The genes are TRBV6-2 or TRBV6-3 and TRBJ2-7, with 7 bases aligning to TRBD2. Germline V gene sequence: CDR1 MNHEY, CDR2 SVGEGT. The CDR3 runs to 13 residues. Losses at the gene ends were 0 bases for V and 5 bases for J; bases not matched to a gene: 1. The CDR3 loop reads CASSYSTSHEQYV. CDR3 coding DNA: TGTGCCAGCAGTTACTCGACTAGCCACGAGCAGTACGTC.

The rearrangement uses TRBV2 and TRBJ2-1; TRBD2 matches 14 bases. The CDR3 covers 15 residues. Germline trimming cut 6 bases from V and 5 bases from J; bases unmatched to any gene: 3. Germline V gene lookup returns CDR1 SNHLY and CDR2 FYNNEI. The CDR3 nucleotides are TGTGCCAGCAGGATGGGACTAGCGGGGGACAATGAGCAGTTCTTC. Its protein is CASRMGLAGDNEQFF. Supplemented by reference TRBV2 and TRBJ2-1, the full variable domain reads EPEVTQTPSHQVTQMGQEVILRCVPISNHLYFYWYRQILGQKVEFLVSFYNNEISEKSEIFDDQFSVERPDGSNFTLKIRSTKLEDSAMYFCASRMGLAGDNEQFFGPGTRLTVL.

V usage is TRBV6-2 or TRBV6-3 and J usage is TRBJ2-1, with unresolved D. Germline V gene lookup returns CDR1 MNHEY and CDR2 SVGEGT. The V gene lost 2 bases and the J gene lost 5 bases, with 10 bases spanning the gap. The CDR3 length is 14 residues. The CDR3 sequence is CASSYVPLNNEQFF. The CDR3, as DNA: TGTGCCAGCAGTTACGTTCCACTAAACAATGAGCAGTTCTTC.

This clonotype was counted a few times. The gene calls are TRBV6-6 and TRBJ2-7; D may correspond to TRBD1 or TRBD2 (5 bases each). Trimming left V 6 bases short and J 6 bases short, with 15 bases between. This CDR3 has 13 residues. Germline loops: CDR1 MNHNY, CDR2 SVGAGI (reference sequence). This chain's CDR3 is CASSPGSSGEQYF. The CDR3 bases are TGTGCCAGCAGCCCAGGGAGTTCAGGCGAGCAGTACTTC.

Only a few counts were recorded for this clonotype. The chain uses TRBV20-1 and TRBJ2-1; D unresolved. V lost 5 bases and J lost 12, with 14 bases in between. Germline CDR1 DFQATT, CDR2 SNEGSKA (reference sequence). This CDR3 contains 11 residues. This CDR3 is CSAGRGGVQFF. CDR3 coding DNA: TGCAGTGCTGGCCGTGGTGGGGTGCAGTTCTTC.

This chain uses TRBV5-1 with TRBJ1-1; D is possibly TRBD1 (5 bases). This CDR3 is built from 13 residues. The germline V gene has CDR1 SGHRS and CDR2 YFSETQ. V lost 6 bases, J lost 1 base, and 10 bases lay in between. CDR3 sequence: CASTLDRNTEAFF. The DNA for the CDR3 is TGCGCCAGCACCCTAGACAGGAACACTGAAGCTTTCTTT.

A few counts support this clonotype. The rearrangement joins TRBV6-5 to TRBJ2-1; TRBD1 might be the D (5 bases). CDR3 size: 16 residues. The germline V gene has CDR1 MNHEY and CDR2 SVGAGI. The ends were cut back, 6 bases at V and 0 bases at J, with 15 bases in the middle. Here the CDR3 reads CASSFFRGGSYNEQFF. CDR3 coding DNA: TGTGCCAGCAGCTTCTTTAGGGGTGGCTCCTACAATGAGCAGTTCTTC.

The gene calls are TRBV4-1 and TRBJ2-1, with TRBD1 identical over 9 bases. Germline V gene data show CDR1 as MGHRA and CDR2 as YSYEKL. The CDR3 length is 16 residues. V gave up 4 bases and J gave up 10 bases; unmatched junction bases: 14. CDR3 residues: CASSLGQGTGGDEQFF. The CDR3 DNA follows: TGCGCCAGCAGCCTGGGACAGGGTACCGGCGGGGACGAGCAGTTCTTC.

The rearrangement joins TRBV7-9 to TRBJ1-1, with D hard to call. CDR3 length: 12 residues. V lost 7 bases, J lost 1 base, and 7 bases lay in between. The V gene's germline CDR1 is SEHNR and CDR2 FQNEAQ (reference sequence). Here the CDR3 DNA reads TGTGCCAGCACCCCGACGAACACTGAAGCTTTCTTT. Translation gives CASTPTNTEAFF.